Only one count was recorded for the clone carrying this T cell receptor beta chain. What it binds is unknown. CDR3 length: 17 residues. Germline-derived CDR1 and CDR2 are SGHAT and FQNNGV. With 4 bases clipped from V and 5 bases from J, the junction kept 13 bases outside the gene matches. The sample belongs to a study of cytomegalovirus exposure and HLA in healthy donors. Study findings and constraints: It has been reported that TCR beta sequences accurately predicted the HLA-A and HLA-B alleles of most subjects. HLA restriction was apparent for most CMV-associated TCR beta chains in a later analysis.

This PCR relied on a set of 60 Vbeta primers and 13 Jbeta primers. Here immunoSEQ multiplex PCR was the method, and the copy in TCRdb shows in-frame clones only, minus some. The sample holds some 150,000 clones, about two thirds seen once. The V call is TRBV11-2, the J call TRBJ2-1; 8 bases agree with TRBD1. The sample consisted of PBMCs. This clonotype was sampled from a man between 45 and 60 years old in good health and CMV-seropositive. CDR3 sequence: CASSSLSTGTGNNEQFF. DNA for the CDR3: TGTGCCAGCAGCTCCCTCTCCACCGGGACAGGAAACAATGAGCAGTTCTTC. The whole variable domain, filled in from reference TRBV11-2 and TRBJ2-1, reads EAGVAQSPRYKIIEKRQSVAFWCNPISGHATLYWYQQILGQGPKLLIQFQNNGVVDDSQLPKDRFSAERLKGVDSTLKIQPAKLEDSAVYLCASSSLSTGTGNNEQFFGPGTRLTVL.